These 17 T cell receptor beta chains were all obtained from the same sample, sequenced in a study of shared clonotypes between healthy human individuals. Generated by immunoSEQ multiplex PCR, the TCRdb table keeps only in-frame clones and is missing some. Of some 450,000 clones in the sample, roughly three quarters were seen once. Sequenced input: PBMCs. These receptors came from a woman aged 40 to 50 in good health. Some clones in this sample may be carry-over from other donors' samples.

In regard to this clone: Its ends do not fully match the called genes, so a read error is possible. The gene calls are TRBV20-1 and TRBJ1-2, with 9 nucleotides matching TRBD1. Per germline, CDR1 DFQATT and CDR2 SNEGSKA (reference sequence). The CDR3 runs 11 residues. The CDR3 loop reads CSAGAGGQGAF. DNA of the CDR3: TGCAGTGCTGGAGCGGGGGGACAGGGTGCCTTC.

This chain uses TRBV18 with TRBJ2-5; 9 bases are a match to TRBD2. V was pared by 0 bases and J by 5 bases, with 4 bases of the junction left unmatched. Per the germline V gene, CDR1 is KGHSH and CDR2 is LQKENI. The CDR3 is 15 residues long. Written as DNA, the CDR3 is TGTGCCAGCTCACCACCATCCCTAGCGGGGGAGACCCAGTACTTC. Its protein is CASSPPSLAGETQYF. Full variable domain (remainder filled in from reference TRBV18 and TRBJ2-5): NAGVMQNPRHLVRRRGQEARLRCSPMKGHSHVYWYRQLPEEGLKFMVYLQKENIIDESGMPKERFSAEFPKEGPSILRIQQVVRGDSAAYFCASSPPSLAGETQYFGPGTRLLVL.

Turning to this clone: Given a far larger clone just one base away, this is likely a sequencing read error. The CDR3 coding sequence is TGCAGCGTTGCTCAGGGGGGGAACGCAGATACGCAGTATTTT. This codes for CSVAQGGNADTQYF. J is TRBJ2-3 and V is TRBV29-1; the D gene could be TRBD1 or TRBD2 (7 bases each). With 4 bases removed from V and 4 bases from J, the gap between germline ends came to 15 bases. Germline CDR1 SQVTM, CDR2 ANQGSEA. This CDR3 is built from 14 residues.

Here the CDR3 reads CATSREFGVTDGYTF. CDR3 coding DNA: TGTGCCACCAGCAGAGAGTTTGGGGTGACAGATGGCTACACCTTC. This chain connects TRBV15 to TRBJ1-2; D is possibly TRBD1 (5 bases). The CDR3 extends over 15 amino acids. Germline V gene data show CDR1 as LNHNV and CDR2 as YYDKDF (reference sequence). The V end lost 0 bases, the J end lost 6 bases, and 14 bases lay between the germline ends.

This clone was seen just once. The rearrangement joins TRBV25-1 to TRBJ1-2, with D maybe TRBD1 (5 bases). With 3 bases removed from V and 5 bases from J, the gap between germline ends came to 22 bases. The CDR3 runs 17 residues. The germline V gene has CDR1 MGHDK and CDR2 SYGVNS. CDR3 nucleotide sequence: TGTGCCAGCAGTGATGATGGGTGTCCGGGGGGAAGGTATGGCTACACCTTC. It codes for CASSDDGCPGGRYGYTF.

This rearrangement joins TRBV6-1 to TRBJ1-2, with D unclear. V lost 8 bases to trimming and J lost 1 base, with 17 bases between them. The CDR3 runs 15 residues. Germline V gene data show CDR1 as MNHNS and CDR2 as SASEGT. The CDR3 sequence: CASSPGDIDNYGYTF. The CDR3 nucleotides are TGTGCCAGCTCCCCGGGAGACATAGATAACTATGGCTACACCTTC.

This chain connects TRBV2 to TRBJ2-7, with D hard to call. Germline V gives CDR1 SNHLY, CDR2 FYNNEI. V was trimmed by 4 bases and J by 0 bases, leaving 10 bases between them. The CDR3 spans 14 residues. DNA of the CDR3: TGTGCCAGCAGTGTTAAGGCCCTCTCCTACGAGCAGTACTTC. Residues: CASSVKALSYEQYF.

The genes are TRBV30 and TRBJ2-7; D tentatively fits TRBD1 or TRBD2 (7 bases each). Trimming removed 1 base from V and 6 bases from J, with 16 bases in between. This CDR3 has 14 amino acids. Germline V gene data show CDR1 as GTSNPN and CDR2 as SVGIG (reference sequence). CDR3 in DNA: TGTGCCTGGAGTGGGCAGGGGGGGTTCTTCGAGCAGTACTTC. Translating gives CAWSGQGGFFEQYF.

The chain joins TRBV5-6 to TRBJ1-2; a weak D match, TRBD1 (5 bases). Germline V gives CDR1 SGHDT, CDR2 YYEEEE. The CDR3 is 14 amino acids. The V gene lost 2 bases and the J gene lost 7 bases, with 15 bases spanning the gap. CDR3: CASSFFAGNGGYTF. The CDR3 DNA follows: TGTGCCAGCAGCTTTTTTGCAGGGAATGGTGGCTACACCTTC.

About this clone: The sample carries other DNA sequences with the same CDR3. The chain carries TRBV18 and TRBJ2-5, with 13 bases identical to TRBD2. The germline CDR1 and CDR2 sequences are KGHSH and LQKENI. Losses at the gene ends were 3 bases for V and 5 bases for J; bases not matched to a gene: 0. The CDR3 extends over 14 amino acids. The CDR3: CASSPGLAGETQYF. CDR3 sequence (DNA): TGTGCCAGCTCACCGGGACTAGCGGGGGAGACCCAGTACTTC.

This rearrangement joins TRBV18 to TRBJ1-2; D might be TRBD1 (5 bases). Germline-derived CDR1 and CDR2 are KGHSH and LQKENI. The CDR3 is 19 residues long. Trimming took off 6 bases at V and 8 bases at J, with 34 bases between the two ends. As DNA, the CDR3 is TGTGCCAGCTCCCTTTCGCCCGCCCTCCCTAGGACATCCGCCGGGGGCTACACCTTC. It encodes CASSLSPALPRTSAGGYTF.

CDR3 nucleotide sequence: TGTGCCAGCAGCCAACAACAGGGATCCGAGCAGTACTTC. The encoded protein is CASSQQQGSEQYF. The chain joins TRBV7-3 to TRBJ2-7; D possibly corresponds to TRBD1 (6 bases). Trimming cost V 5 bases and J 6 bases, with 14 bases left between them. This CDR3 region has 13 residues. CDR1 is SGHTA, CDR2 FQGTGA, per germline.

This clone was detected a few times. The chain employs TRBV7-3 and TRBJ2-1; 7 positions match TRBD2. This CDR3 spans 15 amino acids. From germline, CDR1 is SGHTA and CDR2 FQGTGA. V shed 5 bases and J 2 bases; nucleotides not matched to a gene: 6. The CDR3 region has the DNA TGTGCCAGCAGCCTCCTAGCGGTAGCCTACAATGAGCAGTTCTTC. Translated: CASSLLAVAYNEQFF.

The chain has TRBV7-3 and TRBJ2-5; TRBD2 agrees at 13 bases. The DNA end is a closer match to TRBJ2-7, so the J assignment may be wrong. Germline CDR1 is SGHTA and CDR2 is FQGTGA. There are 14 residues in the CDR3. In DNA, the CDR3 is TGTGCCAGCAGCCCCGGACTAGCGGGAGACGAGCAGTACTTC. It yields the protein CASSPGLAGDEQYF.

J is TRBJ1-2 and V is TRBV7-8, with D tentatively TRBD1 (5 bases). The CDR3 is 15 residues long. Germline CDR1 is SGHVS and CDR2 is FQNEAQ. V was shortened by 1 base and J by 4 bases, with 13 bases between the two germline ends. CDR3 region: CASSLGGNRGYGYTF. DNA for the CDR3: TGTGCCAGCAGCTTAGGGGGGAACAGAGGCTATGGCTACACCTTC.

In nucleotides, the CDR3 is TGTGCCAGCAGTATTAGACAGACGAACACTGAAGCTTTCTTT. Protein sequence: CASSIRQTNTEAFF. The gene calls are TRBV28 and TRBJ1-1; D might be TRBD1 (5 bases). This CDR3 region has 14 residues. With 5 bases removed from V and 1 base from J, the gap between germline ends came to 11 bases. CDR1 and CDR2 (germline): MDHEN, SYDVKM.

The chain's CDR3 is CAWRKTSGIYNEQFF. The CDR3, as DNA: TGTGCCTGGAGGAAGACTAGCGGGATATACAATGAGCAGTTCTTC. The J gene is TRBJ2-1, the V gene TRBV30; 11 bases fit TRBD2. The CDR3 is made up of 15 amino acids. J was trimmed by 4 bases and V by 3 bases; bases with no gene match: 5. CDR1 GTSNPN and CDR2 SVGIG come from the germline V gene (reference sequence).